The rows below give T cell receptor beta chains drawn from one sample of a study of shared clonotypes between healthy human individuals. Assay: immunoSEQ multiplex PCR; the TCRdb copy retains only in-frame clones and omits some. Counted here are under 1,100,000 clones, around 82% occurring once; the ten biggest clones make up around 0.6%. The sequenced sample consisted of memory CD4+ T cells from PBMCs. The receptors originated from a man younger than 30 in good health. Some clones in this sample may be carry-over from other donors' samples. Both conserved end residues are part of each CDR3. A D gene is named only where the DNA matches it firmly. The size field is filled for only some rows; it gives once, few, many or a size class.

D gene	J gene	V gene	clone size	CDR3 protein	CDR3 DNA
TRBD2	TRBJ2-5	TRBV28	NA	CASSRGEGETQYF	TGTGCCAGCAGTCGGGGGGAGGGGGAGACCCAGTACTTC
NA	TRBJ2-7	TRBV10-3	NA	CAISDTLRGDYEQYF	TGTGCCATCAGTGATACTTTGAGGGGAGACTACGAGCAGTACTTC
NA	TRBJ1-6	TRBV27	NA	CASTPRGFLLESPLHF	TGTGCCAGCACCCCTCGAGGGTTTTTGCTAGAGTCACCCCTCCACTTT
NA	TRBJ2-2	TRBV28	few	CASANTGELFF	TGTGCCAGCGCAAACACCGGGGAGCTGTTTTTT
NA	TRBJ1-1	TRBV6-4	NA	CASGHREGNTEAFF	TGTGCCAGCGGGCACAGGGAGGGGAACACTGAAGCTTTCTTT
TRBD1	TRBJ2-7	TRBV4-1	NA	CASSLQTGDSYEQYF	TGCGCCAGCAGCCTCCAGACAGGGGACTCCTACGAGCAGTACTTC
TRBD1	TRBJ1-2	TRBV5-4	NA	CASSDDRESGYTF	TGTGCCAGCAGCGATGACAGGGAGAGTGGCTACACCTTC
NA	TRBJ1-2	TRBV28	NA	CASSFSGALVWDYGYTF	TGTGCCAGCAGTTTTTCAGGGGCGCTTGTATGGGACTATGGCTACACCTTC
NA	TRBJ2-7	TRBV11-1	NA	CASSVGSRGLYEQYF	TGTGCCAGCAGCGTTGGATCCCGGGGGTTGTACGAGCAGTACTTC
NA	TRBJ2-7	TRBV30	NA	CAWSVHLGEQYF	TGTGCCTGGAGTGTACATCTGGGCGAGCAGTACTTC
NA	TRBJ2-1	TRBV5-6	once	CASSPLAGAYNEQFF	TGTGCCAGCAGCCCTTTGGCGGGGGCGTACAATGAGCAGTTCTTC
TRBD2	TRBJ2-2	TRBV7-2	few	CASRSSGSLPGELFF	TGTGCCAGCAGATCTAGCGGGAGTCTTCCCGGGGAGCTGTTTTTT
NA	TRBJ1-3	TRBV29-1	NA	CSVWAGGNTIYF	TGCAGCGTTTGGGCAGGAGGAAACACCATATATTTT
NA	TRBJ2-3	TRBV4-3	NA	CASSQERQTDTQYF	TGCGCCAGCAGCCAAGAGAGACAAACAGATACGCAGTATTTT
NA	TRBJ2-1	TRBV6-4	NA	CASSKGTINEQFF	TGTGCCAGCAGTAAAGGGACGATCAATGAGCAGTTCTTC
TRBD1	TRBJ1-5	TRBV18	once	CASSHRDRSSNQPQHF	TGTGCCAGCTCACATAGGGACAGAAGTAGCAATCAGCCCCAGCATTTT
NA	TRBJ1-4	TRBV28	NA	CASTMGGANEKLFF	TGTGCCAGCACCATGGGGGGTGCTAATGAAAAACTGTTTTTT
NA	TRBJ2-2	TRBV5-8	NA	CASSLRSGQKNTGELFF	TGTGCCAGCAGCTTGAGGAGCGGGCAGAAGAACACCGGGGAGCTGTTTTTT
NA	TRBJ1-2	TRBV11-2	NA	CASSSRTGGYTF	TGTGCCAGCAGCTCGAGGACCGGAGGCTACACCTTC
NA	TRBJ1-1	TRBV11-1	many	CASSLPGHLNTEAFF	TGTGCCAGCAGCTTACCGGGACACTTAAACACTGAAGCTTTCTTT
NA	TRBJ1-5	TRBV6-6	NA	CASSYPGIGQPQHF	TGTGCCAGCAGTTACCCAGGGATCGGTCAGCCCCAGCATTTT
TRBD1	TRBJ2-3	TRBV5-6	NA	CASRQQGAADTQYF	TGTGCCAGCAGGCAACAGGGGGCGGCAGATACGCAGTATTTT
TRBD1	TRBJ1-2	TRBV30	few	CAGDRGRYGYTF	TGTGCCGGCGACAGGGGGCGTTACGGCTACACCTTC
NA	TRBJ1-4	TRBV7-8	once	CASSHYGDGTNEKLFF	TGTGCCAGCAGCCACTATGGGGACGGAACTAATGAAAAACTGTTTTTT
NA	TRBJ1-2	TRBV2	few	CASSVAGRHYGYTF	TGTGCCAGCAGTGTCGCGGGGCGCCACTATGGCTACACCTTC
TRBD2	TRBJ2-7	TRBV28	NA	CASSLWLAGTYEQYF	TGTGCCAGCAGTTTGTGGCTAGCGGGGACCTACGAGCAGTACTTC
NA	TRBJ2-5	TRBV30	NA	CAWSPGVATQYF	TGTGCCTGGAGTCCAGGGGTCGCAACCCAGTACTTC
NA	TRBJ2-5	TRBV5-1	NA	CASSLGVSARETQYF	TGCGCCAGCAGCTTGGGGGTTTCAGCTCGAGAGACCCAGTACTTC
NA	TRBJ1-1	TRBV6-5	NA	CASRGETEAFF	TGTGCCAGCAGGGGGGAGACTGAAGCTTTCTTT
NA	TRBJ1-2	TRBV10-3	NA	CAISVSYGYTF	TGTGCCATCAGTGTAAGCTATGGCTACACCTTC
NA	TRBJ1-2	TRBV27	NA	CASSFIAGPRNDGYTF	TGTGCCAGCAGTTTCATCGCGGGACCCCGGAACGATGGCTACACCTTC
NA	TRBJ2-5	TRBV6-6	NA	CASSSIGLQETQYF	TGTGCCAGCAGTTCCATTGGACTCCAAGAGACCCAGTACTTC
NA	TRBJ1-5	TRBV28	NA	CASSLGNLNSNQPQHF	TGTGCCAGCAGTTTGGGGAACCTCAATAGCAATCAGCCCCAGCATTTT
NA	TRBJ1-2	TRBV28	NA	CASIQGANYGYTF	TGTGCCAGCATTCAGGGAGCGAACTATGGCTACACCTTC
TRBD1	TRBJ2-7	TRBV7-9	NA	CASARTGALDEQYF	TGTGCCAGCGCCCGAACAGGGGCCCTCGACGAGCAGTACTTC
NA	TRBJ2-5	TRBV5-1	NA	CASSSPYQETQYF	TGCGCCAGCAGCTCCCCGTACCAAGAGACCCAGTACTTC